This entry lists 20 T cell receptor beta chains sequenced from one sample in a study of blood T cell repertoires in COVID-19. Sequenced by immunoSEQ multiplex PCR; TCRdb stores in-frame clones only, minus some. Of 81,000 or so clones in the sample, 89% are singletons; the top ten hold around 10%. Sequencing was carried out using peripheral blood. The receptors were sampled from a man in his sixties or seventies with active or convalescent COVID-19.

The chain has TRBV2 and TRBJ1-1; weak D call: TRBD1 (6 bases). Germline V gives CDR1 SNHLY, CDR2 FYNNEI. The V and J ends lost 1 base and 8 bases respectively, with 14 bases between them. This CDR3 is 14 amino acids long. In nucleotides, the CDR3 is TGTGCCAGCAGTGAAGAGGCCAGGGGAGGGGAAGCTTTCTTT. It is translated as CASSEEARGGEAFF.

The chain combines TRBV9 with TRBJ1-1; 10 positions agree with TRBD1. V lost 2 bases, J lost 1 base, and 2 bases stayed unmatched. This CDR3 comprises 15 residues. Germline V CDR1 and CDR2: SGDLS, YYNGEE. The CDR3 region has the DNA TGTGCCAGCAGCGTCGGACAGGGGGGGAACACTGAAGCTTTCTTT. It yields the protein CASSVGQGGNTEAFF.

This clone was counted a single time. The CDR3 here is CASSMSRPDQPQHF. In nucleotides, the CDR3 is TGTGCCAGTAGTATGTCCCGTCCAGATCAGCCCCAGCATTTT. The genes are TRBV19 and TRBJ1-5; no firm D call. The V end was cut by 3 bases, the J end by 5 bases, with 11 bases between. The germline V gene has CDR1 LNHDA and CDR2 SQIVND (reference sequence). CDR3 length: 14 residues.

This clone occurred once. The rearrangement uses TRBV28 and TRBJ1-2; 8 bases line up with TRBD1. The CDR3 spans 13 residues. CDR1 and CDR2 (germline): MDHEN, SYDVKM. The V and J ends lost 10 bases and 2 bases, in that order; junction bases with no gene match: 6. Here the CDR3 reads CAIWTGQNYGYTF. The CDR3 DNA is TGTGCCATCTGGACAGGGCAGAACTATGGCTACACCTTC.

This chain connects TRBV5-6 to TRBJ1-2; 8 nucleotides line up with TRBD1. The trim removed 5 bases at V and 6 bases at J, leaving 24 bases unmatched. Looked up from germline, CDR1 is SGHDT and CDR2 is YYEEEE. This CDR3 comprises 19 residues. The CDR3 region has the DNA TGTGCCAGCAGGCCTTTGCACGGAAATCGACAGGGGCCGTCCGATGGCTACACCTTC. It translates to CASRPLHGNRQGPSDGYTF.

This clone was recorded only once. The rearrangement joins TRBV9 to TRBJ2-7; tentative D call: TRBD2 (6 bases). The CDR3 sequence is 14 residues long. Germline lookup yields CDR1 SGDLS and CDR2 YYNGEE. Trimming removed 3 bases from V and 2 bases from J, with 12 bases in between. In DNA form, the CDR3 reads TGTGCCAGCAGCGACCACTGGGAGGCCTACGAGCAGTACTTC. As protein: CASSDHWEAYEQYF.

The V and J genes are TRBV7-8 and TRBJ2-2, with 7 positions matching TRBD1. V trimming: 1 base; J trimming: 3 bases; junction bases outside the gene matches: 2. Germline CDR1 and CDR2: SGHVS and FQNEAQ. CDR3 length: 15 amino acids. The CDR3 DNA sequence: TGTGCCAGCAGCTTAGACAGGGGATACACCGGGGAGCTGTTTTTT. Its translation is CASSLDRGYTGELFF.

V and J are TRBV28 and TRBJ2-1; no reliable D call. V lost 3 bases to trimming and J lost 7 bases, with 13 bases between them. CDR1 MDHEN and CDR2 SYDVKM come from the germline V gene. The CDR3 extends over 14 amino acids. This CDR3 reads CASSFETRWNEQFF. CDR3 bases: TGTGCCAGCAGTTTCGAAACCCGGTGGAATGAGCAGTTCTTC.

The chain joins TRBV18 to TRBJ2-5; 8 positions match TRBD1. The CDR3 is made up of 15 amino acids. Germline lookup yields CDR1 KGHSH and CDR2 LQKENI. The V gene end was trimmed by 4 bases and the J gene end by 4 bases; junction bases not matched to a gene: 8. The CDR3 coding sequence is TGTGCCAGCTCACAAAGAATCACAGGGGGAGAGACCCAGTACTTC. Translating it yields CASSQRITGGETQYF.

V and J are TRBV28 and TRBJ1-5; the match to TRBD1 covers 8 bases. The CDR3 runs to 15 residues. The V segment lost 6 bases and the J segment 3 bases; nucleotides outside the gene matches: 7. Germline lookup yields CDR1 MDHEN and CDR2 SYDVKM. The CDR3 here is CASRTRTGINQPQHF. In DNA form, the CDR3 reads TGTGCCAGCAGAACCCGGACAGGGATCAATCAGCCCCAGCATTTT.

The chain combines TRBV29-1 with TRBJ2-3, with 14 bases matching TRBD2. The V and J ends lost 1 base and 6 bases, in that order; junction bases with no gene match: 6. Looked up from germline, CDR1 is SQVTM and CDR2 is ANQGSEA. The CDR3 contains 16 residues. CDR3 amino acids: CSVEGWTSGGSDTQYF. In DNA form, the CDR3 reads TGCAGCGTTGAAGGATGGACTAGCGGGGGGTCGGATACGCAGTATTTT.

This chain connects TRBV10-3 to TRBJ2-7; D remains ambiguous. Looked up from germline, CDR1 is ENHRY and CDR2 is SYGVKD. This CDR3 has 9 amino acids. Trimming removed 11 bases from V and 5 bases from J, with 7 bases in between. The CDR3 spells CASQDEQYF. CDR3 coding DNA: TGTGCCTCACAAGACGAGCAGTACTTC.

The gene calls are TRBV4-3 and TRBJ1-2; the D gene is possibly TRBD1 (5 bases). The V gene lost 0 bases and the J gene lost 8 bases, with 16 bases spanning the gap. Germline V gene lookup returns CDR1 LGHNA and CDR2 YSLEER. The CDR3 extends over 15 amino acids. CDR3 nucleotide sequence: TGCGCCAGCAGCCAAGATACGCGGGGTCAGGGAGGCTACACCTTC. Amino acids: CASSQDTRGQGGYTF.

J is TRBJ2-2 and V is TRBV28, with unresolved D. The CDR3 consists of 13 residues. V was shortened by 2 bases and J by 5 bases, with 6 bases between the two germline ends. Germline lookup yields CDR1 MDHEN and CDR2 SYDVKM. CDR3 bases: TGTGCCAGCAGTTTAATAGTTACCGGGGAGCTGTTTTTT. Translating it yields CASSLIVTGELFF.

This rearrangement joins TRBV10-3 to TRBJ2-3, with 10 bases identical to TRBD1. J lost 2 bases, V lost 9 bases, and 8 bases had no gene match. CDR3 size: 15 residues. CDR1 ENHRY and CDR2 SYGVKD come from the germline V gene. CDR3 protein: CAIAGTGVFTDTQYF. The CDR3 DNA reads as TGTGCCATAGCAGGGACAGGGGTTTTCACAGATACGCAGTATTTT.

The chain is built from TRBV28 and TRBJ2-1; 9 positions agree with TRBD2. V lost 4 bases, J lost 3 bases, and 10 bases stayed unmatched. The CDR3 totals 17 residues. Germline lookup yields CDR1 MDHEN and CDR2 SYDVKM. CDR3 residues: CASSSSGAGGLYNEQFF. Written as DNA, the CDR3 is TGTGCCAGCAGTTCGTCCGGGGCGGGGGGGCTCTACAATGAGCAGTTCTTC. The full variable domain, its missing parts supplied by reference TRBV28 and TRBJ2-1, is DVKVTQSSRYLVKRTGEKVFLECVQDMDHENMFWYRQDPGLGLRLIYFSYDVKMKEKGDIPEGYSVSREKKERFSLILESASTNQTSMYLCASSSSGAGGLYNEQFFGPGTRLTVL.

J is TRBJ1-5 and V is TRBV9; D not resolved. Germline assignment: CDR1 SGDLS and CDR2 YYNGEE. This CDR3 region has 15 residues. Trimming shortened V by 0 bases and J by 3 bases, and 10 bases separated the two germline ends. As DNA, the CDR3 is TGTGCCAGCAGCGTAGGAAGAGGCCTCAATCAGCCCCAGCATTTT. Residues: CASSVGRGLNQPQHF.

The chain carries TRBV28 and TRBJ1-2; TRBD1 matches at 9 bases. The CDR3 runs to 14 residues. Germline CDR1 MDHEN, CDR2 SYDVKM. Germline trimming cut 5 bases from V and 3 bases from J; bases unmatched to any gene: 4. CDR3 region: CASSADRGYYGYTF. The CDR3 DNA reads TGTGCCAGCAGTGCGGACAGGGGTTACTATGGCTACACCTTC.

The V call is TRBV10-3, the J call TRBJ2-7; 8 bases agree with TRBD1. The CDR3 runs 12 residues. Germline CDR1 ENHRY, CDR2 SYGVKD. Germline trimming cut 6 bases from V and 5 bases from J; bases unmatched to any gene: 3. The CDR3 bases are TGTGCCATCAGCGCAGGGGGCGACGAGCAGTACTTC. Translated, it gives CAISAGGDEQYF.

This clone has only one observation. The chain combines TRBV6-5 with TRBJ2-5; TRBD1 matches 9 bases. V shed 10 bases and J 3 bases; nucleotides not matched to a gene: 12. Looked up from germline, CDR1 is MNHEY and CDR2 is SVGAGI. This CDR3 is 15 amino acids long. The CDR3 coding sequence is TGTGCCACCAACGTACCGGGACAGGGAGAAGAGACCCAGTACTTC. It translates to CATNVPGQGEETQYF.